The 21 T cell receptor beta chains below come from one sample, sequenced in a study of blood T cell repertoires in COVID-19. Repertoires were generated with immunoSEQ multiplex PCR, while TCRdb's copy carries only in-frame clones and drops some. This sample has 320,000 or so clones, with 85% found just once. Sequenced: PBMCs or T cells enriched from blood (not recorded which). The receptor source for this set is a woman between 25 and 40 years old who had been exposed to COVID-19.

This chain uses TRBV27 with TRBJ1-2, with D possibly matching TRBD1 (6 bases). Germline V CDR1 and CDR2: MNHEY, SMNVEV (reference sequence). The V and J ends lost 3 bases and 4 bases respectively, with 15 bases between them. CDR3 length: 15 amino acids. CDR3 region: CASSFIGTNGYGYTF. As DNA, the CDR3 is TGTGCCAGCAGTTTCATAGGGACAAACGGCTATGGCTACACCTTC.

This chain joins TRBV2 and TRBJ2-6, with a possible D match to TRBD2 (5 bases). CDR3 length: 16 amino acids. The germline gives CDR1 SNHLY, CDR2 FYNNEI. V was trimmed by 0 bases and J by 2 bases, leaving 8 bases between them. CDR3 nucleotides: TGTGCCAGCAGTGAAGCTCGGGGAGCTGGGGCCAACGTCCTGACTTTC. Translated: CASSEARGAGANVLTF.

The genes are TRBV28 and TRBJ1-1; 8 bases match TRBD1. Germline CDR1 and CDR2: MDHEN and SYDVKM. The CDR3 is made up of 16 amino acids. V trimming: 5 bases; J trimming: 1 base; junction bases outside the gene matches: 9. The DNA of the CDR3 is TGTGCCAGCAGTCCCCACCGACAGGGGAGGAACACTGAAGCTTTCTTT. This translates into CASSPHRQGRNTEAFF. The complete variable domain, with remaining parts taken from reference TRBV28 and TRBJ1-1, reads DVKVTQSSRYLVKRTGEKVFLECVQDMDHENMFWYRQDPGLGLRLIYFSYDVKMKEKGDIPEGYSVSREKKERFSLILESASTNQTSMYLCASSPHRQGRNTEAFFGQGTRLTVV.

The chain joins TRBV9 to TRBJ2-7, with D perhaps matching TRBD2 (6 bases). The CDR3 spans 16 residues. Germline V CDR1 and CDR2: SGDLS, YYNGEE. V shed 0 bases and J shed 6 bases, with 19 bases lying between them. CDR3 DNA: TGTGCCAGCAGCGTAGACCGGGCTCGAAGGGGAGGCGAGCAGTACTTC. It encodes CASSVDRARRGGEQYF.

DNA of the CDR3: TGTGCCAGCACCATCCCGGGTTCCTCTCCGGAAGCTTTCTTT. Protein product: CASTIPGSSPEAFF. The rearrangement joins TRBV5-5 to TRBJ1-1; no definite D call. This CDR3 has 14 amino acids. Trimming left V 6 bases short and J 8 bases short, with 20 bases between. Germline V gene sequence: CDR1 SGHKS, CDR2 YYEKEE (reference sequence).

This rearrangement joins TRBV7-6 to TRBJ2-1, with 8 bases that match TRBD2. CDR1 and CDR2 from the germline V gene are SGHVS and FNYEAQ. CDR3 length: 16 residues. V trimming: 6 bases; J trimming: 8 bases; junction bases outside the gene matches: 15. CDR3 in amino acids: CASSFGTGLAVDEQFF. DNA of the CDR3: TGTGCCAGCAGTTTTGGAACAGGACTAGCAGTCGATGAGCAGTTCTTC.

This chain connects TRBV7-8 to TRBJ1-4; no clear D. The length of the CDR3 is 15 residues. Germline V lookup: CDR1 SGHVS, CDR2 FQNEAQ. V lost 6 bases to trimming and J lost 0 bases, with 11 bases between them. This chain's CDR3 is CASRRFLATNEKLFF. CDR3 DNA sequence: TGTGCCAGCAGACGGTTTCTTGCAACTAATGAAAAACTGTTTTTT.

V gene TRBV7-2 combines with J gene TRBJ1-5, with TRBD1 identical over 12 bases. CDR1 and CDR2 from the germline V gene are SGHTA and FQGNSA. CDR3 size: 17 residues. V was pared by 4 bases and J by 2 bases, with 6 bases of the junction left unmatched. The CDR3 loop reads CASSSPGTGGGNQPQHF. CDR3 sequence (DNA): TGTGCCAGCAGCTCCCCCGGGACAGGGGGCGGCAATCAGCCCCAGCATTTT.

The genes are TRBV19 and TRBJ2-5; TRBD1 matches 10 bases. V shed 5 bases, J shed 1 base, and the junction held 10 bases outside the gene matches. Germline V lookup: CDR1 LNHDA, CDR2 SQIVND (reference sequence). This CDR3 is 17 amino acids long. DNA for the CDR3: TGTGCCAGTAGTCCTACGACAGGGGGCTCCCGCCAAGAGACCCAGTACTTC. Protein: CASSPTTGGSRQETQYF.

The chain has TRBV7-9 and TRBJ2-7; D unclear. This CDR3 has 11 amino acids. The germline V gene encodes CDR1 SEHNR and CDR2 FQNEAQ (reference sequence). Between the trimmed V and J ends, which lost 6 bases and 5 bases, there was a span of 8 bases. This chain's CDR3 is CASSFTDEQYF. As DNA, the CDR3 is TGTGCCAGCAGTTTTACAGACGAGCAGTACTTC.

This clone was observed a few times. This sample includes further DNA sequences coding for the same CDR3. This chain links TRBV7-2 with TRBJ2-7; 7 nucleotides match TRBD1. V gave up 4 bases and J gave up 3 bases; unmatched junction bases: 3. The V gene's germline CDR1 is SGHTA and CDR2 FQGNSA. This CDR3 spans 13 amino acids. CDR3 sequence reads: CASSSNRGYEQYF. DNA for the CDR3: TGTGCCAGCAGCTCCAACAGGGGCTACGAGCAGTACTTC.

This chain uses TRBV9 with TRBJ1-2, with 10 bases fitting TRBD1. The CDR3 runs to 13 residues. J lost 8 bases, V lost 3 bases, and 4 bases had no gene match. The germline V gene has CDR1 SGDLS and CDR2 YYNGEE. DNA of the CDR3: TGTGCCAGCAGCGAGGGACAGGGGAGAGGCTACACCTTC. Protein product: CASSEGQGRGYTF.

This clone has a single count. The chain recombines TRBV5-5 with TRBJ1-1, with D maybe TRBD1 (6 bases). The V and J ends lost 4 bases and 0 bases respectively, with 10 bases between them. Germline V gene data show CDR1 as SGHKS and CDR2 as YYEKEE (reference sequence). The CDR3 is 14 residues long. This CDR3 is CASSAGQMNTEAFF. For the CDR3, the DNA is TGTGCCAGCAGCGCCGGACAGATGAACACTGAAGCTTTCTTT.

The rearrangement links TRBV6-5 to TRBJ1-2; 7 bases are shared with TRBD1. There are 13 residues in the CDR3. CDR1 MNHEY and CDR2 SVGAGI come from the germline V gene. V shed 5 bases, J shed 8 bases, and the junction held 8 bases outside the gene matches. The CDR3 DNA follows: TGTGCCAGCAGTCGGGGACAGACCTTGGGCTACACCTTC. It translates to CASSRGQTLGYTF.

This chain uses TRBV5-5 with TRBJ2-1, with 9 bases fitting TRBD2. This CDR3 comprises 16 residues. V was clipped by 0 bases and J by 8 bases; unmatched bases: 9. CDR1 is SGHKS, CDR2 YYEKEE, per germline (reference sequence). CDR3 in amino acids: CASSLGLAGFWDEQFF. CDR3 nucleotide sequence: TGTGCCAGCAGCTTGGGGCTAGCGGGGTTCTGGGATGAGCAGTTCTTC.

This chain uses TRBV9 with TRBJ2-5; 7 nucleotides match TRBD2. Germline V gene lookup returns CDR1 SGDLS and CDR2 YYNGEE. This CDR3 has 14 residues. Trimming took 0 bases from V and 5 from J; bases not matched to a gene: 4. The CDR3 nucleotides read TGTGCCAGCAGCGTAGTTCCGGGAGGCGAGACCCAGTACTTC. This codes for CASSVVPGGETQYF.

The chain carries TRBV7-9 and TRBJ2-7; the match to TRBD2 covers 7 bases. Trimming removed 5 bases from V and 4 bases from J; junction bases left unmatched: 14. Germline assignment: CDR1 SEHNR and CDR2 FQNEAQ (reference sequence). This CDR3 is built from 16 residues. CDR3 nucleotide sequence: TGTGCCAGCAGCCCCCCGTTGTCTAGCGGAGTTTACGAGCAGTACTTC. Its translation: CASSPPLSSGVYEQYF.

V is TRBV28 and J is TRBJ1-4; TRBD1 matches 8 bases. The CDR3 loop spans 14 amino acids. The V gene's germline CDR1 is MDHEN and CDR2 SYDVKM. With 4 bases clipped from V and 8 bases from J, the junction kept 6 bases outside the gene matches. In nucleotides, the CDR3 is TGTGCCAGCAGTTCCGGACAGGGACGGGAAAAACTGTTTTTT. Its translation is CASSSGQGREKLFF.

The chain has TRBV6-2 or TRBV6-3 and TRBJ1-2; D is unresolved. The CDR3 has 14 residues. Per germline, CDR1 MNHEY and CDR2 SVGEGT. V lost 2 bases and J lost 0, with 7 bases in between. The CDR3 nucleotides read TGTGCCAGCAGTTACCTCGTCTCTAACTATGGCTACACCTTC. It is translated as CASSYLVSNYGYTF.

This clone was seen just once. V is TRBV2 and J is TRBJ2-1, with TRBD2 matching 16 bases. This CDR3 region has 20 residues. Losses at the gene ends were 5 bases for V and 3 bases for J; bases not matched to a gene: 13. Germline CDR1 SNHLY, CDR2 FYNNEI. CDR3 in DNA: TGTGCCAGCAGTTTCACCCCGGGACTAGCGGGAGGGATGGTCTACAATGAGCAGTTCTTC. It codes for CASSFTPGLAGGMVYNEQFF.

The table lists this clone with a few counts. This CDR3 reads CAIGRQGTDTQYF. CDR3 sequence (DNA): TGTGCCATTGGGAGACAGGGCACAGATACGCAGTATTTT. The chain is built from TRBV10-3 and TRBJ2-3, with D perhaps matching TRBD1 (6 bases). V lost 9 bases and J lost 1, with 11 bases in between. From germline, CDR1 is ENHRY and CDR2 SYGVKD. This CDR3 contains 13 residues.